The T cell receptor (beta chain) under discussion was sequenced for a study of blood T cell repertoires in COVID-19. Study as a whole: PBMCs, B-cell-depleted T cells, or T cells provided the cDNA or gDNA that made up the material.

This clone was counted a few times. Germline V gene lookup returns CDR1 KGHDR and CDR2 SFDVKD. The J segment lost 1 base and the V segment lost 3 bases, leaving 1 base of the junction unmatched. The CDR3 spans 15 residues. Libraries were prepared by immunoSEQ multiplex PCR; TCRdb keeps only in-frame clonotypes and omits some of them. The sample carries over 130,000 clones, about 90% recorded once. The J gene is TRBJ2-3, the V gene TRBV24-1; 9 bases align to TRBD2. The source material was peripheral blood. The sequence was collected from a woman aged 60-70 years with active or convalescent COVID-19. CDR3 loop: CATSDPSGGTDTQYF. CDR3 in DNA: TGTGCCACCAGTGATCCTAGCGGGGGCACAGATACGCAGTATTTT.